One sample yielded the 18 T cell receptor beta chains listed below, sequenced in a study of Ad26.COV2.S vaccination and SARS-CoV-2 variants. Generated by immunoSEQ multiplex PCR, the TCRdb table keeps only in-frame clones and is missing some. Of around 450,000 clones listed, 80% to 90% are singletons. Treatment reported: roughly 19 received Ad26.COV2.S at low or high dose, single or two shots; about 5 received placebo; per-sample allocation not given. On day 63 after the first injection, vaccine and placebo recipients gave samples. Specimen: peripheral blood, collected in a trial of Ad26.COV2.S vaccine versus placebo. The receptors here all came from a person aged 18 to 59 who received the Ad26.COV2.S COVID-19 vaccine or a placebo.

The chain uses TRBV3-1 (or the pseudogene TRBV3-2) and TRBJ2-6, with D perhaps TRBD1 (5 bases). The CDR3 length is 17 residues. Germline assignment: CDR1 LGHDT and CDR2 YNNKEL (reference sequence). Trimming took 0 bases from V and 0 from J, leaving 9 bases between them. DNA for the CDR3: TGTGCCAGCAGCCAAGATCAGGGCCTCTCTGGGGCCAACGTCCTGACTTTC. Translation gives CASSQDQGLSGANVLTF.

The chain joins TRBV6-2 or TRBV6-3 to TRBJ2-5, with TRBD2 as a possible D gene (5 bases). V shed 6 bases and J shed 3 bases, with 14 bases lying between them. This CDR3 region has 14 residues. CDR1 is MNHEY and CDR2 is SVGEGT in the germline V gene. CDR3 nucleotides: TGTGCCAGCAGCAGAGGACTCCAAAAAGAGACCCAGTACTTC. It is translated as CASSRGLQKETQYF.

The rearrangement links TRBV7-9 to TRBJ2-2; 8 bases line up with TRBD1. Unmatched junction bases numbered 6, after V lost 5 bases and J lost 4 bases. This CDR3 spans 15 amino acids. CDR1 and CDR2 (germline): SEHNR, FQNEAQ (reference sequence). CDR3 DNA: TGTGCCAGCAGCGAGGACAGGGAGCGCACCGGGGAGCTGTTTTTT. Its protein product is CASSEDRERTGELFF.

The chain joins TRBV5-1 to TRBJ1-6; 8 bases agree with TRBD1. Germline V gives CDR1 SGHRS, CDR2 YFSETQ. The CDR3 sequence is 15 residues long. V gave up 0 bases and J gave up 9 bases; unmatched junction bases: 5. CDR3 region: CASSLATGGGSPLHF. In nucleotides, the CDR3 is TGCGCCAGCAGCTTGGCCACAGGGGGTGGTTCACCCCTCCACTTT. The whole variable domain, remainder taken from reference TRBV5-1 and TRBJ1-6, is KAGVTQTPRYLIKTRGQQVTLSCSPISGHRSVSWYQQTPGQGLQFLFEYFSETQRNKGNFPGRFSGRQFSNSRSEMNVSTLELGDSALYLCASSLATGGGSPLHFGNGTRLTVT.

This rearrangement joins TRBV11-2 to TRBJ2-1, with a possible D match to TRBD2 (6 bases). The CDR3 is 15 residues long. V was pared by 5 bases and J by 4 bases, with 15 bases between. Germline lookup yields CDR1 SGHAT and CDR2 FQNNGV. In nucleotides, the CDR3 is TGTGCCAGCAGCCTGGAGGCTAGCGTATACAATGAGCAGTTCTTC. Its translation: CASSLEASVYNEQFF.

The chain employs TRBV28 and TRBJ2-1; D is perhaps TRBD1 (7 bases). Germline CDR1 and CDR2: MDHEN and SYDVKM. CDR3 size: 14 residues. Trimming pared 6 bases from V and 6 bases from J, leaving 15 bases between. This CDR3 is CASRNGGQRNEQFF. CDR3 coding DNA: TGTGCCAGCAGAAACGGGGGACAGCGCAATGAGCAGTTCTTC.

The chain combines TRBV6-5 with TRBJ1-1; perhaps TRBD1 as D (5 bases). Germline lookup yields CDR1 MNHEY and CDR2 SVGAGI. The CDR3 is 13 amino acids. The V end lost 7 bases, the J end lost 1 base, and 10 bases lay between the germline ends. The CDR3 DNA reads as TGTGCCAGCAAAGAGGGGTCGAACACTGAAGCTTTCTTT. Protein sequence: CASKEGSNTEAFF.

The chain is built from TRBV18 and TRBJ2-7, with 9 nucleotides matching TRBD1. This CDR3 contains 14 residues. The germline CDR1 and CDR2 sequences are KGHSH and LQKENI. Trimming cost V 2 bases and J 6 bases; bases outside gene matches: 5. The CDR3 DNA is TGTGCCAGCTCACCAAGGACAGGGGAGGCCGAGCAGTACTTC. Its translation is CASSPRTGEAEQYF. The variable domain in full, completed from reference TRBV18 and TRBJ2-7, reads NAGVMQNPRHLVRRRGQEARLRCSPMKGHSHVYWYRQLPEEGLKFMVYLQKENIIDESGMPKERFSAEFPKEGPSILRIQQVVRGDSAAYFCASSPRTGEAEQYFGPGTRLTVT.

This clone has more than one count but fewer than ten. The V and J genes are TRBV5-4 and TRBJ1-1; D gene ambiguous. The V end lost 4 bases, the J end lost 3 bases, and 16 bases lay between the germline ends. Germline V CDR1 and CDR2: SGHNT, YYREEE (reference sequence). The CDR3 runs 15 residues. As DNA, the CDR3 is TGTGCCAGCAGCCTACAGACCTCGATGGACACTGAAGCTTTCTTT. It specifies CASSLQTSMDTEAFF.

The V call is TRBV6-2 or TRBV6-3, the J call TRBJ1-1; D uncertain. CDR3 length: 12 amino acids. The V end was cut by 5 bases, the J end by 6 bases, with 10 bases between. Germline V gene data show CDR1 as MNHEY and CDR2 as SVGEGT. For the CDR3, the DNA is TGTGCCAGCAGTCTTGGTTGGGCTGAAGCTTTCTTT. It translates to CASSLGWAEAFF.

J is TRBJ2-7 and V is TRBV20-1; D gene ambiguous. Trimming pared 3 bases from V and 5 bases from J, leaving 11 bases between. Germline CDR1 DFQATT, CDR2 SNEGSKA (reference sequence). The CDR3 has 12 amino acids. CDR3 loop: CSASVARNEQYF. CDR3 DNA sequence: TGCAGTGCTAGTGTTGCTCGCAACGAGCAGTACTTC.

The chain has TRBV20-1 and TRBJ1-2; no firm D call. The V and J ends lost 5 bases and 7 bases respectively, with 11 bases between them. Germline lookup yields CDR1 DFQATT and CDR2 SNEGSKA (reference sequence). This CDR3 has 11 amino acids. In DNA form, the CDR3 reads TGCAGTGCTGGGTCGTGGGGTGGCTACACCTTC. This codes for CSAGSWGGYTF.

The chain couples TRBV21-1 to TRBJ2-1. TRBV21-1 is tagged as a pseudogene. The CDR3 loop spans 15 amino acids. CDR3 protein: CASTYPGGGGDEQFF. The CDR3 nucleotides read TGTGCCAGCACCTACCCGGGGGGAGGGGGCGATGAGCAGTTCTTC.

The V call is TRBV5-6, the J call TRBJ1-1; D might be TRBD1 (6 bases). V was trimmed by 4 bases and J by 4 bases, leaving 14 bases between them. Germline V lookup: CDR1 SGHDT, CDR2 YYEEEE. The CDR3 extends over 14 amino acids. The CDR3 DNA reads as TGTGCCAGCAGCGGCCAGGGGTTTGGCACTGAAGCTTTCTTT. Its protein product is CASSGQGFGTEAFF.

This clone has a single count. The CDR3 reads CASTPGAGGNEKLFF. CDR3 in DNA: TGTGCCAGTACCCCTGGGGCAGGGGGTAATGAAAAACTGTTTTTT. V is TRBV19 and J is TRBJ1-4; the match to TRBD1 covers 7 bases. CDR1 is LNHDA and CDR2 is SQIVND in the germline V gene (reference sequence). This CDR3 is 15 amino acids long. The V gene end was trimmed by 7 bases and the J gene end by 4 bases; junction bases not matched to a gene: 9.

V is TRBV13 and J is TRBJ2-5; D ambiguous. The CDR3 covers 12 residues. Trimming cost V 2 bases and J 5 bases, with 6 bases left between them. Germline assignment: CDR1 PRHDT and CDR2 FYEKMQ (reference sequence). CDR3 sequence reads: CASSLYRETQYF. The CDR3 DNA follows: TGTGCCAGCAGCTTATATCGGGAGACCCAGTACTTC.

Here the CDR3 DNA reads TGTGCCAGCAGGGTACAGATTCAGGGGGGCTACACCTTC. Protein product: CASRVQIQGGYTF. This chain connects TRBV6-5 to TRBJ1-2; perhaps TRBD1 as D (6 bases). Germline V gene data show CDR1 as MNHEY and CDR2 as SVGAGI. The CDR3 covers 13 residues. V shed 6 bases and J shed 8 bases, with 16 bases lying between them.

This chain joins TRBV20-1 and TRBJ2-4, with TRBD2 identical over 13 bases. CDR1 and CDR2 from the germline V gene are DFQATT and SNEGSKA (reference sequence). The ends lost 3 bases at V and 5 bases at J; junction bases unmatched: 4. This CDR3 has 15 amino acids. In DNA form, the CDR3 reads TGCAGTGCTAGTTTACTAGCGGGAGGGCAAAACATTCAGTACTTC. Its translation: CSASLLAGGQNIQYF.